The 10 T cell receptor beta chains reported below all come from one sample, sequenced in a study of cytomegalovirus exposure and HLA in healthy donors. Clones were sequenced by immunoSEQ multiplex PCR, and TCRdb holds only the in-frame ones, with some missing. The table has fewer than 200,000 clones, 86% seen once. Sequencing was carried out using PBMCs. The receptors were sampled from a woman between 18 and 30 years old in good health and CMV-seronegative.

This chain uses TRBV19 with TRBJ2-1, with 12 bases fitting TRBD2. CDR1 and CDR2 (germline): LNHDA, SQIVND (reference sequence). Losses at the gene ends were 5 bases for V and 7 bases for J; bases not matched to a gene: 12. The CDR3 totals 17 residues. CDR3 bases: TGTGCCAGTAGTCACACAGTGGCTAGCGGGAGGGCGAATGAGCAGTTCTTC. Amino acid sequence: CASSHTVASGRANEQFF.

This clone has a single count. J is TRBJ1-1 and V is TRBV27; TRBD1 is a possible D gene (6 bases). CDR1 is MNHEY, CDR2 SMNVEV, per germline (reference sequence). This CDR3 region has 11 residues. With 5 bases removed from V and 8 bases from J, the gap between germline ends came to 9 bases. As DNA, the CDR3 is TGTGCCAGCAGTCTGGGGGCGGAAGCTTTCTTT. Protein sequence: CASSLGAEAFF.

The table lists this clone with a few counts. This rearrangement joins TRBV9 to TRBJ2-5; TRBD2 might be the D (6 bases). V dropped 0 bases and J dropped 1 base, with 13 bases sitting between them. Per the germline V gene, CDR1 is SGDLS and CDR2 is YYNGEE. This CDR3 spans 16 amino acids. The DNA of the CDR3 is TGTGCCAGCAGCGTAGTTGGAGGGATGGCCCAAGAGACCCAGTACTTC. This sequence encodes CASSVVGGMAQETQYF.

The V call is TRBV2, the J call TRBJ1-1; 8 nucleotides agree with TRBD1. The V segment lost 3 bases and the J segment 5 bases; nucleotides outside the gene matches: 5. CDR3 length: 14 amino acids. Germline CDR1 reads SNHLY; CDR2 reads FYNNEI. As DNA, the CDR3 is TGTGCCAGCAGTGAGGACAGGGTGATAACTGAAGCTTTCTTT. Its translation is CASSEDRVITEAFF. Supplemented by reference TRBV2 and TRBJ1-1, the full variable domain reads EPEVTQTPSHQVTQMGQEVILRCVPISNHLYFYWYRQILGQKVEFLVSFYNNEISEKSEIFDDQFSVERPDGSNFTLKIRSTKLEDSAMYFCASSEDRVITEAFFGQGTRLTVV.

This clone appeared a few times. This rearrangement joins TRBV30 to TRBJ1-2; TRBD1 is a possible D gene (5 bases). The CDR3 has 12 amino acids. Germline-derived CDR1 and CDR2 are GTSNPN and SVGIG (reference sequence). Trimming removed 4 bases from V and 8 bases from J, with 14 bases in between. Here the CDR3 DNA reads TGTGCCTGGACCAGGGAAGTCAGCGGCTACACCTTC. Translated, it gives CAWTREVSGYTF. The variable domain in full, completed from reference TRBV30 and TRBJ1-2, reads SQTIHQWPATLVQPVGSPLSLECTVEGTSNPNLYWYRQAAGRGLQLLFYSVGIGQISSEVPQNLSASRPQDRQFILSSKKLLLSDSGFYLCAWTREVSGYTFGSGTRLTVV.

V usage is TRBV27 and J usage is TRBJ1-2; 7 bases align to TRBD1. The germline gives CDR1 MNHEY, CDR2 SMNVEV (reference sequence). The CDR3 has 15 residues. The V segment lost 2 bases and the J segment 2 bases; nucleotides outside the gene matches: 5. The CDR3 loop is CASSLRPGQNYGYTF. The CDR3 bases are TGTGCCAGCAGTTTACGGCCGGGACAGAACTATGGCTACACCTTC.

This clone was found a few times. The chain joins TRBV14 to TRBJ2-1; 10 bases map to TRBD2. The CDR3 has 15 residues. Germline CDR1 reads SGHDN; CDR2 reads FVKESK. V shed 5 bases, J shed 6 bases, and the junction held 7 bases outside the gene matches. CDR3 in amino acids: CASSVGLAVLNEQFF. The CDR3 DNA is TGTGCCAGCAGCGTAGGACTAGCGGTCCTCAATGAGCAGTTCTTC.

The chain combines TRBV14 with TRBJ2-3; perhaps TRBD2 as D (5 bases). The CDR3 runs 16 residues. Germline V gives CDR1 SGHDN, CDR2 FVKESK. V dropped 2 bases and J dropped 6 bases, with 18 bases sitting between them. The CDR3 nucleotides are TGTGCCAGCAGCCAACGGGGTAACGGGGTAGATGATACGCAGTATTTT. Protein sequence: CASSQRGNGVDDTQYF.

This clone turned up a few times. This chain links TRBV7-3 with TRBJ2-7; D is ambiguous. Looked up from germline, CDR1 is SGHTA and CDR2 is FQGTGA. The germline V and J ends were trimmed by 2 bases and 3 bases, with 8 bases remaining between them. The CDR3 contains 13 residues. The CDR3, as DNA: TGTGCCAGCAGCTTAGGTCCTAACTACGAGCAGTACTTC. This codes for CASSLGPNYEQYF.

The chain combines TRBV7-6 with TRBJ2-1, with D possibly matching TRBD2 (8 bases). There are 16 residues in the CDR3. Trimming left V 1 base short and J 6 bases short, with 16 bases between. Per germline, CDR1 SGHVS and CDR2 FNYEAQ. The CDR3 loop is CASSLGGQAGGNEQFF. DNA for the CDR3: TGTGCCAGCAGCTTAGGCGGACAGGCGGGAGGCAATGAGCAGTTCTTC.